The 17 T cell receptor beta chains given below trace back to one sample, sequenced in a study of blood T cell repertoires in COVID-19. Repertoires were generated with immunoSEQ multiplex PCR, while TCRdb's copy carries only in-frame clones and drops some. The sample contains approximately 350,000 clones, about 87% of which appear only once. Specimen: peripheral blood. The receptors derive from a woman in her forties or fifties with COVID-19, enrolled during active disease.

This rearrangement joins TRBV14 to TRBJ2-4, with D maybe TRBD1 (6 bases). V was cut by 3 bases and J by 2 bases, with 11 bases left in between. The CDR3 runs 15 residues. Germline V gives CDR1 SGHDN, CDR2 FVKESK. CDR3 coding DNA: TGTGCCAGCAGCCAGGATACAGGGACCAAAAACATTCAGTACTTC. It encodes CASSQDTGTKNIQYF.

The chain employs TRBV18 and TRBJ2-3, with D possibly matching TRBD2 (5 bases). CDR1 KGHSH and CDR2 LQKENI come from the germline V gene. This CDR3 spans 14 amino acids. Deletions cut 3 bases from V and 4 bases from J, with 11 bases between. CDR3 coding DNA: TGTGCCAGCTCACCGACCGGGGTGGCAGATACGCAGTATTTT. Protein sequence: CASSPTGVADTQYF.

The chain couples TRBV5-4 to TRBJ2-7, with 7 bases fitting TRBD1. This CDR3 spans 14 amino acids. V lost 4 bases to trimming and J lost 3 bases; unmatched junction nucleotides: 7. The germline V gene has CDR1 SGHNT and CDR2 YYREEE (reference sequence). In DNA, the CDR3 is TGTGCCAGCAGCGGAACGACAGGGTTCTACGAGCAGTACTTC. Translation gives CASSGTTGFYEQYF.

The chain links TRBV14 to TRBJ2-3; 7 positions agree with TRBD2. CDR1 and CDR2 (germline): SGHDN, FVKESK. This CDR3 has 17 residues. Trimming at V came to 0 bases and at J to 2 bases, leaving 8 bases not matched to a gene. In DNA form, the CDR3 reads TGTGCCAGCAGCCAAGATTGGAAGCGGGGACTCACAGATACGCAGTATTTT. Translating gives CASSQDWKRGLTDTQYF.

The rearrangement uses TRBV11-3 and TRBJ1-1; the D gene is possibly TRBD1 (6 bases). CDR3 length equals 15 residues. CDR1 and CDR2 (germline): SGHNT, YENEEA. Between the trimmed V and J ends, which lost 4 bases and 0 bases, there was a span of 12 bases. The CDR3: CASSSGDTLNTEAFF. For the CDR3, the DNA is TGTGCCAGCAGCTCAGGGGACACCTTGAACACTGAAGCTTTCTTT.

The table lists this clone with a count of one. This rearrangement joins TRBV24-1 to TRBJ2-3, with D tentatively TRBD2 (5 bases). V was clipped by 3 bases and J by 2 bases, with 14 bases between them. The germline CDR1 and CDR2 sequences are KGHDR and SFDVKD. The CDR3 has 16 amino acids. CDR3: CATSDLGSVTTDTQYF. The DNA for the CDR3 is TGTGCCACCAGTGATCTAGGTAGCGTAACCACAGATACGCAGTATTTT.

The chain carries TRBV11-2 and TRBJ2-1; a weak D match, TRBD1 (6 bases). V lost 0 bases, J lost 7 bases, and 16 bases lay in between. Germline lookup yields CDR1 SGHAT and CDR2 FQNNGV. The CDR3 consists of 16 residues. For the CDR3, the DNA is TGTGCCAGCAGCTTAGATCGAGGGGGAAGGAAGAATGAGCAGTTCTTC. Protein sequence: CASSLDRGGRKNEQFF.

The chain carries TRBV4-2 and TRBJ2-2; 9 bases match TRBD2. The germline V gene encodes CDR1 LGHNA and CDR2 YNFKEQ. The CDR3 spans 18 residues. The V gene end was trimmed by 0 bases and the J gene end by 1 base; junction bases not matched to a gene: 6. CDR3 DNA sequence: TGTGCCAGCAGCCAAGAGACTAGCGGTAGTTTGAACACCGGGGAGCTGTTTTTT. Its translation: CASSQETSGSLNTGELFF.

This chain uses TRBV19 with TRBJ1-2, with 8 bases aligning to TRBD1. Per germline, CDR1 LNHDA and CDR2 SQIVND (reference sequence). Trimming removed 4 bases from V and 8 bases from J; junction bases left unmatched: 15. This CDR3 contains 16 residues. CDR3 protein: CASSSGDRGPARGYTF. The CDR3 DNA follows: TGTGCCAGTAGTAGCGGAGACAGGGGCCCCGCGCGGGGCTACACCTTC.

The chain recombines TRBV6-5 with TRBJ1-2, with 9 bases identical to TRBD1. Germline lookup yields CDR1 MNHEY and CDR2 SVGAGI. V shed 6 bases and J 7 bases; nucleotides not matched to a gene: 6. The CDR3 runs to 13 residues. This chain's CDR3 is CASRTDRGTGYTF. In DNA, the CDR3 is TGTGCCAGCAGAACGGACAGGGGAACTGGCTACACCTTC.

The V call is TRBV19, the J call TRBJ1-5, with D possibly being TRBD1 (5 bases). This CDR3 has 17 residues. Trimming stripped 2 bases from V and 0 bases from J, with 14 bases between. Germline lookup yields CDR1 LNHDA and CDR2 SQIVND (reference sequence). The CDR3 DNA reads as TGTGCCAGTAGTATACTTTCAGGGCCCTCTAGCAATCAGCCCCAGCATTTT. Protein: CASSILSGPSSNQPQHF.

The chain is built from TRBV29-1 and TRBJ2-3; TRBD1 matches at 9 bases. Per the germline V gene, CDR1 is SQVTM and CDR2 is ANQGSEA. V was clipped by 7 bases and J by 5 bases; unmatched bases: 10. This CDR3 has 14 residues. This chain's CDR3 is CSAPDRGGGDTQYF. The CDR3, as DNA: TGCAGCGCTCCGGACAGGGGCGGCGGAGATACGCAGTATTTT.

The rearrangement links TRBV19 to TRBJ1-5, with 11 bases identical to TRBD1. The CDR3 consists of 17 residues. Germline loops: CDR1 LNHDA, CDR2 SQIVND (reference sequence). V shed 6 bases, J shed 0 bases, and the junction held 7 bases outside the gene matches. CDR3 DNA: TGTGCCAGTAGACGGGACAGGGGGACCTATAGCAATCAGCCCCAGCATTTT. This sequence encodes CASRRDRGTYSNQPQHF.

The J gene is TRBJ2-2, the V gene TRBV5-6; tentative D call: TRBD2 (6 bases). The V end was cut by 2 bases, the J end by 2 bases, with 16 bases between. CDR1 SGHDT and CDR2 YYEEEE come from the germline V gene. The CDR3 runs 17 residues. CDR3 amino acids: CASSFRPIAENTGELFF. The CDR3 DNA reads TGTGCCAGCAGCTTCCGGCCAATAGCGGAAAACACCGGGGAGCTGTTTTTT.

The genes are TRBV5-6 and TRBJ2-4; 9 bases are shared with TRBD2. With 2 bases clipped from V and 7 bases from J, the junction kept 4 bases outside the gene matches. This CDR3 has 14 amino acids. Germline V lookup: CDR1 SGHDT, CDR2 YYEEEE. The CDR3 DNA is TGTGCCAGCAGCTTAGCGGGGGGAGGCAACATTCAGTACTTC. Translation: CASSLAGGGNIQYF.

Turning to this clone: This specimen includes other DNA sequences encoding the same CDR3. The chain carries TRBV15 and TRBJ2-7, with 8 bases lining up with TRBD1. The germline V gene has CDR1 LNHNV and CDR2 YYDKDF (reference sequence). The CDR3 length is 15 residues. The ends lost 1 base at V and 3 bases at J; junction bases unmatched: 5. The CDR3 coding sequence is TGTGCCACCAGCAGAGGGGGGACAGGTGGCTACGAGCAGTACTTC. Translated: CATSRGGTGGYEQYF.

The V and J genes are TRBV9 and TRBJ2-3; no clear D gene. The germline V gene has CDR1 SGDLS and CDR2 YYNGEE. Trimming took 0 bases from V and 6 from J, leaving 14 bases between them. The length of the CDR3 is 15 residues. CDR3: CASSVAGPFGDTQYF. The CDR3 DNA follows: TGTGCCAGCAGCGTAGCTGGGCCATTTGGGGATACGCAGTATTTT.